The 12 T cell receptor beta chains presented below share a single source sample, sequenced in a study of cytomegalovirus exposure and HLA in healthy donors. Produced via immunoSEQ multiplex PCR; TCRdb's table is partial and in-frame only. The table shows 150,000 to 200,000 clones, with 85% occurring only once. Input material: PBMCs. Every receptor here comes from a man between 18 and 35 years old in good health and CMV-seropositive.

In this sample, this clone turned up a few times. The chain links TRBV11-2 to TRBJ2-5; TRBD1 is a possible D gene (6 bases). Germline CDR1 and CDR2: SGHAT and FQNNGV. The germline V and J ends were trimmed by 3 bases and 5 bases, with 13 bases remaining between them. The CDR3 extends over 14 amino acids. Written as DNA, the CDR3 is TGTGCCAGCAGCTTCATCCCCCAGGGGGAGACCCAGTACTTC. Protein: CASSFIPQGETQYF.

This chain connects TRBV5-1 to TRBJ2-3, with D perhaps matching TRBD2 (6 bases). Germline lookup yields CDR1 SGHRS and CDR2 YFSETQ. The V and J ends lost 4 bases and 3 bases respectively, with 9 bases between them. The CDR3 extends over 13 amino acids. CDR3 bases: TGCGCCAGCAGCGCGGAGGGTACAGATACGCAGTATTTT. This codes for CASSAEGTDTQYF.

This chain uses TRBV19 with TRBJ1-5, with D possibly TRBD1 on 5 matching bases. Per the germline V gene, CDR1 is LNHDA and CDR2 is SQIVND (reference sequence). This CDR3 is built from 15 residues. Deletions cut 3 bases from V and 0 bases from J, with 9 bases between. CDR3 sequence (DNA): TGTGCCAGTAGTATTAGGGACTTTAGCAATCAGCCCCAGCATTTT. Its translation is CASSIRDFSNQPQHF.

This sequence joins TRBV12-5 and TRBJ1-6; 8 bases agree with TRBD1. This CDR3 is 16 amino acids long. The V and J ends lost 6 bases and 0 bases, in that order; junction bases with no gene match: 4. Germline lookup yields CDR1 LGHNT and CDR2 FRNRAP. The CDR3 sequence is CASGRDRHSYNSPLHF. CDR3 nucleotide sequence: TGTGCTAGTGGACGGGACAGGCACTCCTATAATTCACCCCTCCACTTT.

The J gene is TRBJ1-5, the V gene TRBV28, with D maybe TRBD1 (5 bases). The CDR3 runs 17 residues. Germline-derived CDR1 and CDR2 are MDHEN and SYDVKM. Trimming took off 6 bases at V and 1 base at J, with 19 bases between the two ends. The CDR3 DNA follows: TGTGCCAGCAGCTCCGCCGGTGGGGCTGCGAGCAATCAGCCCCAGCATTTT. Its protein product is CASSSAGGAASNQPQHF. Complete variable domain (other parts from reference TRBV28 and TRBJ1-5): DVKVTQSSRYLVKRTGEKVFLECVQDMDHENMFWYRQDPGLGLRLIYFSYDVKMKEKGDIPEGYSVSREKKERFSLILESASTNQTSMYLCASSSAGGAASNQPQHFGDGTRLSIL.

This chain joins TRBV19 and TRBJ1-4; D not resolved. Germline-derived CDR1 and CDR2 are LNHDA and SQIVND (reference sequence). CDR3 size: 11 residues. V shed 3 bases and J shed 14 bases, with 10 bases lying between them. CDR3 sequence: CASSMDGGLFF. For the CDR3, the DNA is TGTGCCAGTAGTATGGACGGAGGGCTGTTTTTT.

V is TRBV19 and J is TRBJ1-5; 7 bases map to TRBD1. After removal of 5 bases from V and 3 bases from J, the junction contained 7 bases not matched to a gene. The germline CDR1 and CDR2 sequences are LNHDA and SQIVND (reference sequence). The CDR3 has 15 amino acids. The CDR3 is CASSSTGAHNQPQHF. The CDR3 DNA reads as TGTGCCAGTAGTTCAACAGGGGCCCACAATCAGCCCCAGCATTTT.

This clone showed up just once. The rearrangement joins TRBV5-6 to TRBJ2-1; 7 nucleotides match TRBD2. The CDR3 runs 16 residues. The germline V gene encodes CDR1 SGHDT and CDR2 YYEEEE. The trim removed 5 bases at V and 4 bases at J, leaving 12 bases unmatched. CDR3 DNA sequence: TGTGCCAGCAGTTCAGTTTTTGGGGGGGAGTACAATGAGCAGTTCTTC. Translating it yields CASSSVFGGEYNEQFF.

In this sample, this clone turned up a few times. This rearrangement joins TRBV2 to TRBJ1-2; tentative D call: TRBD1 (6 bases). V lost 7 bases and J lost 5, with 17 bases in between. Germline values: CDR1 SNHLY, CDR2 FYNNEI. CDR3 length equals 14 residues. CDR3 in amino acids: CASIQTGRAYGYTF. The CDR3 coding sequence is TGTGCCAGCATCCAGACAGGTCGAGCTTATGGCTACACCTTC. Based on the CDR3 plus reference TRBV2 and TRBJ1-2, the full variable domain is EPEVTQTPSHQVTQMGQEVILRCVPISNHLYFYWYRQILGQKVEFLVSFYNNEISEKSEIFDDQFSVERPDGSNFTLKIRSTKLEDSAMYFCASIQTGRAYGYTFGSGTRLTVV.

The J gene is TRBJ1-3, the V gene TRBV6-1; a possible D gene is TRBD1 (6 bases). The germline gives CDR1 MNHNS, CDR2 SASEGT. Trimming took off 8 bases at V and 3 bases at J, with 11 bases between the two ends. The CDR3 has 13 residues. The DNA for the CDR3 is TGTGCCAGCTGTTCAGGGGTTGGAAACACCATATATTTT. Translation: CASCSGVGNTIYF.

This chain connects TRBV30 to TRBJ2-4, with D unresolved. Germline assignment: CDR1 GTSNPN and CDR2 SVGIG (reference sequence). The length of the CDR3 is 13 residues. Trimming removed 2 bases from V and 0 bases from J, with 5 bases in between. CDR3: CAWSYGAKNIQYF. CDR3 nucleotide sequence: TGTGCCTGGAGTTACGGAGCCAAAAACATTCAGTACTTC.

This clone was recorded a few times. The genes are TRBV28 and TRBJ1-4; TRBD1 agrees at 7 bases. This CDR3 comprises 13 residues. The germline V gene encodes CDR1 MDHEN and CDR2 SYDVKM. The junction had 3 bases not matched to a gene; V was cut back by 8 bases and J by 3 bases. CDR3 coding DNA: TGTGCCAGCTCAGGGACAGCTAATGAAAAACTGTTTTTT. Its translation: CASSGTANEKLFF.